The 12 T cell receptor beta chains below all came from one sample that was sequenced in a study of beta chain features in type 1 diabetes. Reverse transcription of all isolated RNA meant that expressed TCRB transcripts were sequenced. TCRdb's table, derived via immunoSEQ multiplex PCR, lists solely in-frame clones and lacks some. The sample includes 200,000 to 250,000 clones, about 11% seen only once; the top ten take less than 1.5%. The sequenced sample consisted of central memory CD4+ T cells from blood. Receptors originate from a man between 18 and 35 years old in good health.

The chain joins TRBV7-9 to TRBJ2-1; 12 bases are shared with TRBD2. Germline CDR1 SEHNR, CDR2 FQNEAQ (reference sequence). V shed 3 bases, J shed 7 bases, and the junction held 7 bases outside the gene matches. CDR3 length: 16 residues. CDR3 amino acids: CASSFPGLAGTNEQFF. The CDR3 DNA is TGTGCCAGCAGCTTTCCGGGACTAGCGGGCACGAATGAGCAGTTCTTC.

This clone occurred a few times. J is TRBJ2-1 and V is TRBV19; no reliable D call. Between the trimmed V and J ends, which lost 5 bases and 0 bases, there was a span of 14 bases. This CDR3 contains 16 residues. Germline V gene data show CDR1 as LNHDA and CDR2 as SQIVND (reference sequence). The CDR3 sequence is CASSRGSTNSYNEQFF. The CDR3 DNA sequence: TGTGCCAGTAGTCGAGGAAGTACTAACTCCTACAATGAGCAGTTCTTC.

This clone occurred a few times. V gene TRBV4-2 combines with J gene TRBJ2-3; possible D gene TRBD2, 6 bases. Germline values: CDR1 LGHNA, CDR2 YNFKEQ. This CDR3 spans 17 amino acids. V gave up 4 bases and J gave up 1 base, with 18 bases separating them. DNA for the CDR3: TGTGCCAGCAGCCCGCCCCTGGGGCCTAGCGGCACAGATACGCAGTATTTT. This codes for CASSPPLGPSGTDTQYF.

This chain connects TRBV4-2 to TRBJ2-1; 9 bases fit TRBD2. The germline V gene has CDR1 LGHNA and CDR2 YNFKEQ. CDR3 length equals 13 residues. The V gene end was trimmed by 4 bases and the J gene end by 6 bases; junction bases not matched to a gene: 1. The CDR3 DNA reads TGTGCCAGCAGCCCACTAGCGGGCAATGAGCAGTTCTTC. This gives the protein CASSPLAGNEQFF.

This clone occurred a few times. At the DNA level, this CDR3 is encoded by other sequences in the same sample as well. The rearrangement joins TRBV7-2 to TRBJ2-3; D possibly uses TRBD1 or TRBD2 (6 bases each). This CDR3 has 14 residues. CDR1 is SGHTA and CDR2 is FQGNSA in the germline V gene. V lost 5 bases and J 6 bases, leaving 15 bases between the germline ends. Here the CDR3 DNA reads TGTGCCAGCAGCCCAGGGGCAGGGAGGGATACGCAGTATTTT. Its protein is CASSPGAGRDTQYF. Full variable domain (remainder filled in from reference TRBV7-2 and TRBJ2-3): GAGVSQSPSNKVTEKGKDVELRCDPISGHTALYWYRQSLGQGLEFLIYFQGNSAPDKSGLPSDRFSAERTGGSVSTLTIQRTQQEDSAVYLCASSPGAGRDTQYFGPGTRLTVL.

This clone was observed at least ten times. This sample also contains other DNA sequences that code for the same CDR3. This sequence joins TRBV4-3 and TRBJ2-2, with no clear D. The CDR3 length is 15 residues. The V and J ends lost 3 bases and 5 bases respectively, with 13 bases between them. The germline gives CDR1 LGHNA, CDR2 YSLEER. The CDR3 sequence: CASSHSTGGTGELFF. CDR3 nucleotides: TGCGCCAGCAGCCATTCCACTGGTGGAACCGGGGAGCTGTTTTTT.

The genes are TRBV14 and TRBJ2-7; TRBD1 is a possible D gene (5 bases). This CDR3 region has 15 residues. Germline loops: CDR1 SGHDN, CDR2 FVKESK. V dropped 5 bases and J dropped 6 bases, with 20 bases sitting between them. The DNA of the CDR3 is TGTGCCAGCAGCTCCCGGACATATCGGATCGGCGAGCAGTACTTC. It encodes CASSSRTYRIGEQYF. Combining the CDR3 with reference TRBV14 and TRBJ2-7 gives the whole variable domain EAGVTQFPSHSVIEKGQTVTLRCDPISGHDNLYWYRRVMGKEIKFLLHFVKESKQDESGMPNNRFLAERTGGTYSTLKVQPAELEDSGVYFCASSSRTYRIGEQYFGPGTRLTVT.

There are a few counts of this clone. The V and J genes are TRBV4-2 and TRBJ1-5; D is uncertain. The CDR3 loop spans 14 amino acids. Trimming took 4 bases from V and 1 from J, leaving 8 bases between them. Looked up from germline, CDR1 is LGHNA and CDR2 is YNFKEQ. CDR3 amino acids: CASSRVLSNQPQHF. The CDR3 DNA follows: TGTGCCAGCAGCCGGGTCTTAAGCAATCAGCCCCAGCATTTT.

This clone was seen only a few times. The chain uses TRBV5-1 and TRBJ2-1, with 16 nucleotides matching TRBD2. The germline V gene encodes CDR1 SGHRS and CDR2 YFSETQ. J lost 7 bases, V lost 4 bases, and 2 bases had no gene match. This CDR3 contains 15 residues. The CDR3 DNA sequence: TGCGCCAGCAGCGCGGGACTAGCGGGAGGGAATGAGCAGTTCTTC. Its translation: CASSAGLAGGNEQFF.

In its sample, this clone was seen a few times. This chain links TRBV5-4 with TRBJ2-5, with TRBD1 matching over 11 bases. Germline CDR1 is SGHNT and CDR2 is YYREEE (reference sequence). Trimming removed 5 bases from V and 5 bases from J; junction bases left unmatched: 8. The CDR3 contains 15 residues. The CDR3 sequence is CASRRTGGARETQYF. The CDR3 DNA is TGTGCCAGCAGGCGGACAGGGGGCGCGCGGGAGACCCAGTACTTC.

This clone was detected a few times. This chain links TRBV7-9 with TRBJ1-1, with 8 bases identical to TRBD1. Germline values: CDR1 SEHNR, CDR2 FQNEAQ (reference sequence). Trimming removed 7 bases from V and 7 bases from J; junction bases left unmatched: 2. The CDR3 consists of 11 residues. In DNA, the CDR3 is TGTGCCAGCACCGACAGGGGTGAAGCTTTCTTT. Amino acid sequence: CASTDRGEAFF.

Here the CDR3 DNA reads TGTGCCAGCACCAATAGCGGGAGGGCCTACAATGAGCAGTTCTTC. This sequence encodes CASTNSGRAYNEQFF. The chain is built from TRBV27 and TRBJ2-1; 11 bases are shared with TRBD2. J was trimmed by 2 bases and V by 7 bases; bases with no gene match: 4. CDR1 is MNHEY, CDR2 SMNVEV, per germline (reference sequence). The CDR3 has 15 amino acids.